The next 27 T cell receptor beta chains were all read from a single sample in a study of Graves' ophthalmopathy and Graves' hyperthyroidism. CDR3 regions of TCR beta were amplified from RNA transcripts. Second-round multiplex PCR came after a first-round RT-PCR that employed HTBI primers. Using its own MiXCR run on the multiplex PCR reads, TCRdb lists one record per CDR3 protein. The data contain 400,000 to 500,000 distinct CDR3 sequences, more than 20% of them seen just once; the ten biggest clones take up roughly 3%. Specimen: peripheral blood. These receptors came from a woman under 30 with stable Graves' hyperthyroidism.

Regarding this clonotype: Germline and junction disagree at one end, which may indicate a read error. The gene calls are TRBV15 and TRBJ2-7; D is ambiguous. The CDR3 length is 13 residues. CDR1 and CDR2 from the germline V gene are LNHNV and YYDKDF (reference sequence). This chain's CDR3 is CATRRIGLNDQYF. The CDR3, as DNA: TGTGCCACCAGGAGGATAGGGTTGAACGATCAGTACTTC.

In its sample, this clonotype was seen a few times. The CDR3: CAWRYRDRVDQPQHF. DNA for the CDR3: TGTGCCTGGAGGTACCGGGACAGGGTGGATCAGCCCCAGCATTTT. The chain links TRBV30 to TRBJ1-5; 9 nucleotides agree with TRBD1. The ends lost 3 bases at V and 5 bases at J; junction bases unmatched: 8. CDR3 length: 15 residues. CDR1 and CDR2 (germline): GTSNPN, SVGIG (reference sequence). Variable domain in full (rest from reference TRBV30 and TRBJ1-5): SQTIHQWPATLVQPVGSPLSLECTVEGTSNPNLYWYRQAAGRGLQLLFYSVGIGQISSEVPQNLSASRPQDRQFILSSKKLLLSDSGFYLCAWRYRDRVDQPQHFGDGTRLSIL.

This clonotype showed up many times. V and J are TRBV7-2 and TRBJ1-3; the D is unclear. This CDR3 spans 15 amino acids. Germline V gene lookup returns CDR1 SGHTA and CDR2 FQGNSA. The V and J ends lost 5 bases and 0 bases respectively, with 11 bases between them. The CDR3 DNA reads TGTGCCAGCAGCCCTAGCTCCTCCTCTGGAAACACCATATATTTT. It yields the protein CASSPSSSSGNTIYF.

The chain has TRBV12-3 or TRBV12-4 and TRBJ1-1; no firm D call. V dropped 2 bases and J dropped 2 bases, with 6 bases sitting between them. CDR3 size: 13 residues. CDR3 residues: CASSLKSNTEAFF. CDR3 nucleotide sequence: TGTGCCAGCAGTTTAAAATCAAACACTGAAGCTTTCTTT.

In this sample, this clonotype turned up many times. The CDR3: CATLDRGSGYTF. Here the CDR3 DNA reads TGTGCCACCTTGGACAGGGGGTCTGGCTACACCTTC. The chain uses TRBV6-1 and TRBJ1-2; 10 nucleotides align to TRBD1. Germline V gene lookup returns CDR1 MNHNS and CDR2 SASEGT. V lost 10 bases, J lost 7 bases, and 6 bases stayed unmatched. The CDR3 runs to 12 residues.

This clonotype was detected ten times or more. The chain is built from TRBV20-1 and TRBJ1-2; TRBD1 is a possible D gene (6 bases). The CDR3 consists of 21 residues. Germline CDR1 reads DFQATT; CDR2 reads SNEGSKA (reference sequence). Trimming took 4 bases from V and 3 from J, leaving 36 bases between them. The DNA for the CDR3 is TGCAGTGCTACCTATAGGGCGCAGGGGTACGGTTATGGGTCTGAATACTATGGCTACACCTTC. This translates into CSATYRAQGYGYGSEYYGYTF.

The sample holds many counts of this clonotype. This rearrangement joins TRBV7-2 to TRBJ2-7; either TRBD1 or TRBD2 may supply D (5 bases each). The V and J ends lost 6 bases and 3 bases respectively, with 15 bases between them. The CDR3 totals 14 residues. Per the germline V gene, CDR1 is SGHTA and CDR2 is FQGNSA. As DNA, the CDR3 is TGTGCCAGCAGTCCCCGGGGCGACTTCTACGAGCAGTACTTC. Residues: CASSPRGDFYEQYF.

The DNA for the CDR3 is TGTGCCATCAGTGAGTCGGGTTCAACCTGCGAGCAGTACTTC. Encoded protein: CAISESGSTCEQYF. The chain employs TRBV10-3 and TRBJ2-7; D is undetermined. There are 14 residues in the CDR3. CDR1 and CDR2 (germline): ENHRY, SYGVKD. V was clipped by 0 bases and J by 6 bases, with 12 bases between them.

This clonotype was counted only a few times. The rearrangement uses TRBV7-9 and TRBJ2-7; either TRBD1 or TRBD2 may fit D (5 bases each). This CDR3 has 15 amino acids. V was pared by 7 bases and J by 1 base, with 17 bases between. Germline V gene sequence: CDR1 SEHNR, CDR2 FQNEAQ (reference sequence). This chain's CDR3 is CASNRGPRGSYEQYF. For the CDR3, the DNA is TGTGCCAGCAACCGGGGACCGAGGGGTTCCTACGAGCAGTACTTC.

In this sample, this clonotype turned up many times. CDR3 coding DNA: TGTGCCAGCAGTCCAGGGTCTGTAAACATTCAGTACTTC. It specifies CASSPGSVNIQYF. The J gene is TRBJ2-4, the V gene TRBV27; the D gene is possibly TRBD1 (5 bases). CDR1 is MNHEY and CDR2 is SMNVEV in the germline V gene (reference sequence). The length of the CDR3 is 13 residues. V dropped 5 bases and J dropped 6 bases, with 11 bases sitting between them.

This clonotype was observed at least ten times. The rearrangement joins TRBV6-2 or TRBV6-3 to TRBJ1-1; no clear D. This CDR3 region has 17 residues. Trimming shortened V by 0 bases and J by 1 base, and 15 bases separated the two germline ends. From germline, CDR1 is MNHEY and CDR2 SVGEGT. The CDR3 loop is CASSYSILAKRNTEAFF. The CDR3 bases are TGTGCCAGCAGTTACTCGATCTTGGCAAAGAGGAACACTGAAGCTTTCTTT.

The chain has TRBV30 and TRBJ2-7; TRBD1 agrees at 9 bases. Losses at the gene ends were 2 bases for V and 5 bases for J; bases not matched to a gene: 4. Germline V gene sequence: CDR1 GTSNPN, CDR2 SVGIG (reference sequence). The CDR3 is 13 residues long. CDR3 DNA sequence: TGTGCCTGGAGTTATGACAGGGGGGACGAGCAGTACTTC. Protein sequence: CAWSYDRGDEQYF.

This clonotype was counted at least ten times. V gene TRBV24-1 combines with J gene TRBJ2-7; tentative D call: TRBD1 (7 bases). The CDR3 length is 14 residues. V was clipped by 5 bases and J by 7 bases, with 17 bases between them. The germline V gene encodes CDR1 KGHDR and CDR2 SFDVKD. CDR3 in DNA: TGTGCCACCAGTGTAGGAGGGGGCCTCACGGAGCAGTACTTC. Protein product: CATSVGGGLTEQYF.

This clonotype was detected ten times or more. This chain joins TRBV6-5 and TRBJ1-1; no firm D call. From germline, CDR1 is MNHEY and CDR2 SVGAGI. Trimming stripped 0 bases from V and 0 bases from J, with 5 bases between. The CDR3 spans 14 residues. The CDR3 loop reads CASSYSRLNTEAFF. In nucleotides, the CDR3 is TGTGCCAGCAGTTACTCTAGGCTGAACACTGAAGCTTTCTTT.

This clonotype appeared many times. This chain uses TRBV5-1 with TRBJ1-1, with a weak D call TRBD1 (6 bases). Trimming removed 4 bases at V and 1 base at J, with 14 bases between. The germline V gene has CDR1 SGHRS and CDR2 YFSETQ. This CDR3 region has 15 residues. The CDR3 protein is CASSIQGSGNTEAFF. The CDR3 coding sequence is TGCGCCAGCAGCATACAGGGAAGTGGGAACACTGAAGCTTTCTTT.

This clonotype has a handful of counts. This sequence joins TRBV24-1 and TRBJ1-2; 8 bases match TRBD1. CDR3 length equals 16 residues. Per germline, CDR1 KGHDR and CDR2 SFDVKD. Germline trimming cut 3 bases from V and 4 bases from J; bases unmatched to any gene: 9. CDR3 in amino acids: CATSDPGQGGLYGYTF. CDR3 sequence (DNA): TGTGCCACCAGTGATCCCGGACAGGGCGGGCTCTATGGCTACACCTTC.

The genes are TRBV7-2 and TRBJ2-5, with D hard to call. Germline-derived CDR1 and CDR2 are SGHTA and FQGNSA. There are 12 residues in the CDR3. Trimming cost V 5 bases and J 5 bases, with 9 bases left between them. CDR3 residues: CASSTRSETQYF. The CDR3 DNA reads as TGTGCCAGCAGCACTCGGTCGGAGACCCAGTACTTC.

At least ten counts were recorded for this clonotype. The CDR3 DNA is TGTGCCAGCAGCGTGGGGACAGTTGGCACTGAAGCTTTCTTT. This sequence encodes CASSVGTVGTEAFF. The J gene is TRBJ1-1, the V gene TRBV9, with TRBD1 matching over 7 bases. The CDR3 sequence is 14 residues long. The germline gives CDR1 SGDLS, CDR2 YYNGEE. V lost 2 bases and J lost 4; bases outside the gene matches: 5.

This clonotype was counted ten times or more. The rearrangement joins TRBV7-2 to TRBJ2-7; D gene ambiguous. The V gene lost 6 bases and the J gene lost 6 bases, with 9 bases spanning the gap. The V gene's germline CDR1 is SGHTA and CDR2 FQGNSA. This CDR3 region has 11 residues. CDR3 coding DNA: TGTGCCAGCAGTCCGAAGCCCGAGCAGTACTTC. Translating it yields CASSPKPEQYF. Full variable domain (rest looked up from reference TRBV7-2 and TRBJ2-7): GAGVSQSPSNKVTEKGKDVELRCDPISGHTALYWYRQSLGQGLEFLIYFQGNSAPDKSGLPSDRFSAERTGGSVSTLTIQRTQQEDSAVYLCASSPKPEQYFGPGTRLTVT.

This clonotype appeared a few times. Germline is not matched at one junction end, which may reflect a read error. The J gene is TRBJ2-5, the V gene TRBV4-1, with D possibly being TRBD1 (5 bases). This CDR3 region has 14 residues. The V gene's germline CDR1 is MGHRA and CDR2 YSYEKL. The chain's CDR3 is CAISQRQKQETQYF. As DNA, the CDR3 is TGCGCCATCAGCCAAAGACAGAAACAAGAGACCCAGTACTTC.

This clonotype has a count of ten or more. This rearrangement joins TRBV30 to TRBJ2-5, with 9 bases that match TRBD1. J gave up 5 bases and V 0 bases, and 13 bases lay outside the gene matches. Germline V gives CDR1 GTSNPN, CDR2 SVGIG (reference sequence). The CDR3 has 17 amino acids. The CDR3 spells CAWSVPLQTGGYETQYF. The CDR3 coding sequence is TGTGCCTGGAGTGTCCCCCTCCAAACAGGGGGCTACGAGACCCAGTACTTC. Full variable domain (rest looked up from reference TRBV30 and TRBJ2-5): SQTIHQWPATLVQPVGSPLSLECTVEGTSNPNLYWYRQAAGRGLQLLFYSVGIGQISSEVPQNLSASRPQDRQFILSSKKLLLSDSGFYLCAWSVPLQTGGYETQYFGPGTRLLVL.

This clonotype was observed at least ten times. The CDR3 sequence is CASKAGPYQETQYF. In nucleotides, the CDR3 is TGTGCCAGCAAGGCGGGACCATACCAAGAGACCCAGTACTTC. The chain joins TRBV5-4 to TRBJ2-5, with D tentatively TRBD2 (6 bases). The germline V gene has CDR1 SGHNT and CDR2 YYREEE (reference sequence). Trimming shortened V by 6 bases and J by 0 bases, and 12 bases separated the two germline ends. This CDR3 has 14 amino acids.

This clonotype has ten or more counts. The CDR3 DNA reads TGTGCCAGCAGTCCTGGGGCACCCGCTAACTATGGCTACACCTTC. Translated, it gives CASSPGAPANYGYTF. The chain recombines TRBV12-3 or TRBV12-4 with TRBJ1-2, with D possibly matching TRBD1 (5 bases). V dropped 5 bases and J dropped 0 bases, with 13 bases sitting between them. The CDR3 is made up of 15 amino acids.

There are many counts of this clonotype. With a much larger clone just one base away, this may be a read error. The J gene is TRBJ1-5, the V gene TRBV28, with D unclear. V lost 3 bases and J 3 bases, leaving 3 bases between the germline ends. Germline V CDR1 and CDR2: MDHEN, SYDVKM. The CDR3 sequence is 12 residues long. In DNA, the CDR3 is TGTGCCAGCAGTTTGTTCAATCAGCCCCAGCATTTT. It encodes CASSLFNQPQHF.

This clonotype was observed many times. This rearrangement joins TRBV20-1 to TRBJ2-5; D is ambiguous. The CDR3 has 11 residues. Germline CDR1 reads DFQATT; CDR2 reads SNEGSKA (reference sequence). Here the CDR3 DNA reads TGCAGCGGCCAAGGGTGGGAGACCCAGTACTTC. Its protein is CSGQGWETQYF.

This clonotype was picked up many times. CDR3 amino acids: CAISFIRDTGANVLTF. Written as DNA, the CDR3 is TGTGCCATCAGTTTCATCCGGGACACAGGGGCCAACGTCCTGACTTTC. The chain has TRBV10-3 and TRBJ2-6; TRBD1 might be the D (6 bases). Trimming stripped 5 bases from V and 4 bases from J, with 15 bases between. The germline gives CDR1 ENHRY, CDR2 SYGVKD. The CDR3 length is 16 residues.

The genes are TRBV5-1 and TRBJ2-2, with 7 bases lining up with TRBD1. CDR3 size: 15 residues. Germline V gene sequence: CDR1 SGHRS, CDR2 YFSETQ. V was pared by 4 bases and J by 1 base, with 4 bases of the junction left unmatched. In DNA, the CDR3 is TGCGCCAGCAGCCGCCGACAGGGGAACACCGGGGAGCTGTTTTTT. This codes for CASSRRQGNTGELFF. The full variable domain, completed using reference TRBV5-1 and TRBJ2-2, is KAGVTQTPRYLIKTRGQQVTLSCSPISGHRSVSWYQQTPGQGLQFLFEYFSETQRNKGNFPGRFSGRQFSNSRSEMNVSTLELGDSALYLCASSRRQGNTGELFFGEGSRLTVL.